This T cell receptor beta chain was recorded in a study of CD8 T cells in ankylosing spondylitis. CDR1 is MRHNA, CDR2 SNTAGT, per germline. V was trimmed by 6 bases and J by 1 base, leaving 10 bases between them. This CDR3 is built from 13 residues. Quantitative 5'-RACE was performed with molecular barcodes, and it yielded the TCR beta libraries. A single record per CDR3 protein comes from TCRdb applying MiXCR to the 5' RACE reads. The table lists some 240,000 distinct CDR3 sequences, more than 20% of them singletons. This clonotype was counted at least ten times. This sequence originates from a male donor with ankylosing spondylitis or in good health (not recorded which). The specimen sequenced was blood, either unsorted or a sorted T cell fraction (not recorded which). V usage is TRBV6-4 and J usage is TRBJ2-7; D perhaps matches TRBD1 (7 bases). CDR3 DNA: TGTGCCAGCAGAGCAGGGGGGTCCTACGAGCAGTACTTC. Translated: CASRAGGSYEQYF.